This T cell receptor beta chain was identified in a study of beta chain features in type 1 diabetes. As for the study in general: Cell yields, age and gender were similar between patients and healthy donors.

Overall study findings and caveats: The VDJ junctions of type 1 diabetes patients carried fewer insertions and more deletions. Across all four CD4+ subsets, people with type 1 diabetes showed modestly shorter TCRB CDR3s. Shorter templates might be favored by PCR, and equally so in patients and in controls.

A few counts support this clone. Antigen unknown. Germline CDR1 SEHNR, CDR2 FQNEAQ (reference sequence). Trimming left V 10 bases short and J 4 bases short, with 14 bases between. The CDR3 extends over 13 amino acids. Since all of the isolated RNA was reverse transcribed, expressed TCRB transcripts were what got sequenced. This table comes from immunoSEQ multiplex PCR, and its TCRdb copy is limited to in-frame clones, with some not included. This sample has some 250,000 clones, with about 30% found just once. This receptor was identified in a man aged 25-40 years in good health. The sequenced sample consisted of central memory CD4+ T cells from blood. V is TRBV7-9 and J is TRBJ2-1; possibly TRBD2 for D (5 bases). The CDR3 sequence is CATAASGYNEQFF. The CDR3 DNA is TGTGCCACCGCCGCAAGCGGTTACAATGAGCAGTTCTTC.